The source of this T cell receptor (beta chain) is a study of early T cells in non-severe SARS-CoV-2 infection (dated by TCRdb to about 2021). Looking at the study overall: Bulk RNA from unsorted whole blood was used for TCR sequencing, so alpha and beta chains could not be paired.

Of note for this clonotype: No antigen is known for it. Base qualities were left out, and no much larger clone turns up one base away.

General conclusions and limits of the study: Matching against VDJdb was skewed toward anti-spike CD8 responses, likely underestimated virus-specific expansions, and missed private and CD4 specificities.

The CDR3 numbers 13 residues from cysteine through phenylalanine. Kept here is only the CDR3 DNA, which spans 39 bases and is read in frame from base 1. CDR1 and CDR2 (MGHRA, YSYEKL) derive from the germline V gene. V sheds 0 bases and J sheds 6 bases, leaving 9 bases between their ends. This was a case-control study nested in a cohort of healthcare workers in London, UK, who had nasopharyngeal swab PCR tests and blood samples taken every week. Between 23 and 31 March 2020, the week of the UK lockdown, healthcare workers were enrolled and then followed up weekly for as long as 16 weeks. The method behind the library was 5' RACE. TCRdb names NextSeq 500 as the instrument used. To correct for sequencing error and PCR bias, the TCR library protocol tagged individual cDNA molecules with unique molecular identifiers. TCR alpha and beta chains were both sequenced, and the abundances of alpha and beta sequences in each sample were closely correlated with each other. The published analysis was carried out like this. Decombinator V4 was used to annotate the V gene, J gene and CDR3 of the TCR sequences. TCRs were defined as expanded if a significant change between any two time points was detected under a Poisson model with p below 0.0001. Abundances of TCRs were expressed as counts per million after normalisation to the total number of TCRs sequenced in each sample. TRAV1-2 paired with TRAJ12, TRAJ20 or TRAJ33 defined MAIT TCRs, while TRAV10 paired with TRAJ18 defined iNKT TCRs. A search of VDJdb, accessed on 1 November 2021, was run for TCRs annotated to CMV, EBV and SARS-CoV-2, with TCRs annotated for multiple antigens excluded. The raw public reads went through TCRdb reprocessing: fastp at Q25, MiXCR clone calling, in-frame beta chains kept. Here each entry gathers all rows of one CDR3 protein and keeps the most common genes and DNA. TCRdb's processing, not the authors', yielded these V and J calls. The sample table shows approximately 70,000 distinct CDR3 sequences, and approximately 15% are seen once. Together, the top ten hold about an eighth of the sample.

This receptor was identified in an adult who was a healthcare worker with PCR-confirmed SARS-CoV-2 infection or an uninfected control (not recorded which). Sequencing input: whole blood. The chain is assembled from TRBV4-1 and TRBJ2-7; TRBD2 is a possible D gene, resting on 6 matching bases. The nucleotide sequence is given as TGCGCCAGCAGCCAAGATAGCGGCCGCGAGCAGTACTTC. Its product reads: CASSQDSGREQYF.